A selection of T cell receptor beta chains follows, all from one sample in a study of regulatory T cells in long-lasting Graves disease. TCRdb reprocessed the multiplex PCR reads with MiXCR, giving one entry per CDR3 protein. In the table there are about 400,000 distinct CDR3 sequences, around 16% of which are singletons. The sample was also linked to a second study, of T cells in Graves' hyperthyroidism and ophthalmopathy.

This material consisted of peripheral blood mononuclear cells (PBMCs), taken at new diagnosis, from a patient treated with antithyroid drugs. The receptor source for this set is a woman between 18 and 29 years old with Graves disease. Both conserved end residues are part of each CDR3. The D gene is left open where the match is weak. Some rows mark clone size as missing; the rest say once, few, many or name a class of expanded clone.

few	TRBV10-3	TRBJ1-1	-	CAISEYFGRVNTEAFF	TGTGCCATCAGTGAGTATTTCGGACGGGTGAACACTGAAGCTTTCTTT
-	TRBV4-1	TRBJ2-1	-	CASSLDKEVYNEQFF	TGCGCCAGCAGCCTCGACAAGGAAGTCTACAATGAGCAGTTCTTC
-	TRBV11-2	TRBJ1-1	TRBD1	CASSYTGGVSGAFF	TGTGCCAGCAGCTATACAGGGGGCGTCTCGGGAGCTTTCTTT
few	TRBV29-1	TRBJ2-7	-	CSVEDGKVPYEQYF	TGCAGCGTTGAAGATGGGAAGGTCCCCTACGAGCAGTACTTC
-	TRBV4-1	TRBJ2-1	-	CASTLTTEGGLYNEQFF	TGCGCCAGCACACTCACCACTGAGGGGGGGCTCTACAATGAGCAGTTCTTC
few	TRBV19	TRBJ2-7	TRBD2	CASRSTSGRAHEQYF	TGTGCCAGTAGGTCTACTAGCGGGAGGGCCCACGAGCAGTACTTC
-	TRBV9	TRBJ1-3	-	CASSAGPGNTIYF	TGTGCCAGCAGTGCAGGGCCTGGAAACACCATATATTTT
few	TRBV7-9	TRBJ2-2	-	CASSLSSNTGELFF	TGTGCCAGCAGCTTATCCAGCAACACCGGGGAGCTGTTTTTT
few	TRBV29-1	TRBJ2-1	-	CSANDVGAGLWNEQFF	TGCAGCGCTAACGACGTCGGGGCGGGTTTATGGAATGAGCAGTTCTTC
many	TRBV9	TRBJ2-7	-	CASSVTGERTYEQYF	TGTGCCAGCAGCGTAACGGGGGAACGGACCTACGAGCAGTACTTC
-	TRBV5-1	TRBJ2-7	-	CASSLEWISYEQYF	TGCGCCAGCAGCTTGGAGTGGATCTCCTACGAGCAGTACTTC
-	TRBV20-1	TRBJ1-1	TRBD1	CSARDPTGANTEAFF	TGCAGTGCTAGAGATCCGACAGGGGCGAACACTGAAGCTTTCTTT
many	TRBV2	TRBJ2-3	TRBD2	CASSEAPSTSGPYTDTQYF	TGTGCCAGCAGTGAGGCTCCCTCCACTAGCGGGCCCTACACAGATACGCAGTATTTT
-	TRBV6-1	TRBJ2-7	TRBD2	CASSVGLSKYEQYF	TGTGCCAGCAGCGTGGGACTATCTAAATACGAGCAGTACTTC
-	TRBV5-1	TRBJ2-7	-	CASSLGHTLTGEQYF	TGCGCCAGCAGCTTGGGACATACTCTCACCGGGGAGCAGTACTTC
many	TRBV3-1	TRBJ2-7	-	CASSSSSKGSPLYEQYF	TGTGCCAGCAGTTCTTCCTCGAAGGGGTCCCCTCTCTACGAGCAGTACTTC
many	TRBV10-3	TRBJ1-2	TRBD1	CAIKGQGALNYGYTF	TGTGCCATCAAGGGACAGGGGGCGCTTAACTATGGCTACACCTTC
-	TRBV7-2	TRBJ1-5	-	CASSLAGTLHQPQHF	TGTGCCAGCAGCTTAGCAGGGACCTTACATCAGCCCCAGCATTTT
many	TRBV6-1	TRBJ1-1	-	CASRKVRHTEAFF	TGTGCCAGCAGAAAGGTACGGCACACTGAAGCTTTCTTT
-	TRBV20-1	TRBJ1-2	-	CSAGGTDPYGYTF	TGCAGTGCGGGTGGAACAGACCCCTATGGCTACACCTTC
many	TRBV5-1	TRBJ1-1	-	CASSAGSWNTEAFF	TGCGCCAGCAGCGCTGGGTCCTGGAACACTGAAGCTTTCTTT
-	TRBV7-6	TRBJ2-3	-	CATLGITDTQYF	TGTGCCACCCTGGGGATCACAGATACGCAGTATTTT
many	TRBV7-8	TRBJ2-3	-	CASSHIGRGHVSTDTQYF	TGTGCCAGCAGCCATATCGGGCGCGGGCACGTTAGCACAGATACGCAGTATTTT
-	TRBV6-1	TRBJ2-7	-	CASRLENYEQYF	TGTGCCAGCCGACTAGAGAACTACGAGCAGTACTTC
many	TRBV28	TRBJ2-5	-	CASSSHRLIQETQYF	TGTGCCAGCAGTTCCCACCGGTTGATCCAAGAGACCCAGTACTTC
-	TRBV27	TRBJ2-7	TRBD1	CTSRRQGVYEQYF	TGTACCAGCAGACGACAGGGGGTCTACGAGCAGTACTTC
many	TRBV7-8	TRBJ1-1	TRBD1	CASSLVTGGVAATEAFF	TGTGCCAGCAGCTTGGTTACAGGGGGCGTAGCGGCTACTGAAGCTTTCTTT
few	TRBV28	TRBJ1-5	-	CASTTDGTNQPRHF	TGTGCCAGTACGACGGACGGGACCAATCAGCCCCGGCATTTT
-	TRBV3-1	TRBJ2-1	-	CASSQIRGHNEQFF	TGTGCCAGCAGCCAAATCAGGGGCCACAATGAGCAGTTCTTC
few	TRBV7-3	TRBJ2-6	-	CASSLVPGQTSGANVLTF	TGTGCCAGCAGCCTGGTCCCGGGACAAACATCTGGGGCCAACGTCCTGACTTTC
many	TRBV12-3/TRBV12-4	TRBJ2-1	TRBD2	CASSLGGGTSGNEQFF	TGTGCCAGCAGTTTAGGCGGTGGGACTAGCGGCAATGAGCAGTTCTTC
many	TRBV20-1	TRBJ2-1	-	CSARDPRITSYNEQFF	TGCAGTGCTAGAGATCCTCGTATAACCTCCTACAATGAGCAGTTCTTC
few	TRBV19	TRBJ2-7	TRBD2	CASSKSLAGGSYEQYF	TGTGCCAGTAGTAAATCTCTAGCGGGAGGTTCCTACGAGCAGTACTTC
few	TRBV10-2	TRBJ2-1	-	CASSERANQQFF	TGCGCCAGCAGTGAAAGGGCTAATCAGCAGTTCTTC
many	TRBV7-9	TRBJ1-1	-	CASSHQSGSNTEAFF	TGTGCCAGCAGTCACCAATCCGGATCGAACACTGAAGCTTTCTTT
once	TRBV4-1	TRBJ2-2	-	CASSREGGSGSGWEPFF	TGCGCCAGCAGCCGGGAAGGGGGTAGCGGGTCGGGATGGGAGCCGTTTTTT
once	TRBV20-1	TRBJ1-6	-	CSARVSGYNSPLHF	TGCAGTGCTAGAGTTTCGGGTTATAATTCACCCCTCCACTTT
many	TRBV28	TRBJ2-7	-	CASSLEGGGYEQYF	TGTGCCAGCAGTTTGGAGGGTGGGGGCTACGAGCAGTACTTC
many	TRBV20-1	TRBJ2-7	-	CSANPTRGSTYEQYF	TGCAGTGCCAACCCCACCCGCGGCAGCACCTACGAGCAGTACTTC
-	TRBV20-1	TRBJ1-6	-	CSARDPAGESSPPHF	TGCAGTGCTAGAGATCCTGCAGGGGAGTCGTCACCCCCCCACTTT
few	TRBV4-2	TRBJ2-7	-	CASSQDVQGTPQYF	TGTGCCAGCAGCCAAGATGTGCAGGGGACACCGCAGTACTTC
many	TRBV20-1	TRBJ2-1	-	CSARKAQGGIYNEQFF	TGCAGTGCTAGGAAAGCACAGGGTGGGATTTACAATGAGCAGTTCTTC
many	TRBV18	TRBJ2-1	-	CASSPNYEQFF	TGTGCCAGCTCACCAAACTATGAGCAGTTCTTC
many	TRBV11-2	TRBJ2-7	-	CASSLTQSASYEQYF	TGTGCCAGCAGCTTAACTCAGTCGGCTTCCTACGAGCAGTACTTC
many	TRBV11-2	TRBJ2-1	TRBD2	CASSFTSGGIDEQFF	TGTGCCAGCAGCTTTACTAGCGGGGGGATCGATGAGCAGTTCTTC